This T cell receptor (beta chain) is from a study of early T cells in non-severe SARS-CoV-2 infection. Unique molecular identifiers were affixed to single, distinct cDNA molecules. TCRdb ran MiXCR on the 5' RACE reads and lists one entry per CDR3 protein. Among more than 60,000 distinct CDR3 sequences, about 12% were seen once, and the ten largest hold 7.5% to 9%. Per the germline V gene, CDR1 is LNHNV and CDR2 is YYDKDF (reference sequence). This CDR3 contains 15 residues. V dropped 0 bases and J dropped 4 bases, with 12 bases sitting between them. The TCR sequence derives from an adult who was a healthcare worker with PCR-confirmed SARS-CoV-2 infection or an uninfected control (not recorded which). The rearrangement uses TRBV15 and TRBJ1-2; D unresolved. The specimen was whole blood. The CDR3 DNA reads TGTGCCACCAGCAGAGATTTTCTAGGCATCTATGGCTACACCTTC. This encodes CATSRDFLGIYGYTF.